What follows are 22 T cell receptor beta chains derived from one specimen sequenced in a study of identical twins. One entry per CDR3 protein, called by TCRdb with MiXCR from the 5' RACE reads. This table has around 530,000 distinct CDR3 sequences, nearly 15% appearing once. These data are also associated with another study on yellow fever vaccine responses in identical twins.

Sequencing used CD4+ T cells sorted from blood. These receptors were taken from a woman aged 18-29 years in good health.

This clonotype came up many times. This chain uses TRBV5-1 with TRBJ2-2; D gene uncertain. CDR1 SGHRS and CDR2 YFSETQ come from the germline V gene. Trimming pared 0 bases from V and 4 bases from J, leaving 10 bases between. The CDR3 totals 15 residues. The CDR3 is CASSLAGSGTGELFF. The CDR3 nucleotides are TGCGCCAGCAGCTTGGCCGGTTCGGGCACCGGGGAGCTGTTTTTT.

About this clonotype itself: One junction end does not reproduce the germline sequence, and a read error may be involved. This sequence joins TRBV5-1 and TRBJ2-5; D perhaps matches TRBD2 (6 bases). The CDR3 consists of 14 residues. Germline CDR1 SGHRS, CDR2 YFSETQ. The CDR3 bases are TGCGCCAGTAGCTTAATCGGGAGTGTAGAGACCCAGTACTTC. Its protein product is CASSLIGSVETQYF.

This clonotype was seen more than once but under ten times. The chain carries TRBV28 and TRBJ2-1; possibly TRBD1 for D (6 bases). This CDR3 spans 15 amino acids. Germline V gene data show CDR1 as MDHEN and CDR2 as SYDVKM. Trimming removed 3 bases at V and 0 bases at J, with 9 bases between. In nucleotides, the CDR3 is TGTGCCAGCAGTTTTCAGGGGTTCTCCTACAATGAGCAGTTCTTC. Its translation is CASSFQGFSYNEQFF.

V usage is TRBV29-1 and J usage is TRBJ2-2; D not resolved. V was pared by 7 bases and J by 5 bases, with 23 bases between. Looked up from germline, CDR1 is SQVTM and CDR2 is ANQGSEA. The CDR3 length is 16 residues. CDR3 coding DNA: TGCAGCGCCAGCCCTTCAGGTTCCCCGCGGACCGGGGAGCTGTTTTTT. Encoded protein: CSASPSGSPRTGELFF.

This clonotype was recorded a few times. The rearrangement uses TRBV19 and TRBJ2-2; no definite D call. The V gene lost 4 bases and the J gene lost 7 bases, with 7 bases spanning the gap. Germline V gene lookup returns CDR1 LNHDA and CDR2 SQIVND (reference sequence). The CDR3 has 12 residues. The CDR3 DNA follows: TGTGCCAGTAGTAATGTTGTCGGGGAGCTGTTTTTT. It is translated as CASSNVVGELFF.

The chain carries TRBV6-1 and TRBJ2-7, with 16 bases lining up with TRBD2. CDR1 and CDR2 (germline): MNHNS, SASEGT. After removal of 6 bases from V and 5 bases from J, the junction contained 10 bases not matched to a gene. The CDR3 consists of 17 residues. CDR3 in amino acids: CASSSGTSGGAFDEQYV. The CDR3, as DNA: TGTGCCAGCAGCAGCGGGACTAGCGGGGGGGCTTTTGACGAGCAGTACGTC.

This clonotype was picked up a small number of times. The CDR3 DNA is TGCGCCAGCAGCCCCACGGTGGTTCCTGGAAACACCATATATTTT. Its protein is CASSPTVVPGNTIYF. The chain combines TRBV4-1 with TRBJ1-3; D is unresolved. This CDR3 comprises 15 residues. Germline V CDR1 and CDR2: MGHRA, YSYEKL. Trimming pared 4 bases from V and 2 bases from J, leaving 12 bases between.

This clonotype showed up just a few times. The chain combines TRBV5-1 with TRBJ1-2; 7 bases agree with TRBD1. Germline CDR1 reads SGHRS; CDR2 reads YFSETQ. The V and J ends lost 4 bases and 7 bases, in that order; junction bases with no gene match: 13. The CDR3 length is 15 residues. In nucleotides, the CDR3 is TGCGCCAGCAGCACCGAAAGTGGACAGGTTCGTGGCTACACCTTC. Protein sequence: CASSTESGQVRGYTF.

The V gene is TRBV5-1, the J gene TRBJ2-1; 9 bases agree with TRBD1. Germline V gene sequence: CDR1 SGHRS, CDR2 YFSETQ. V trimming: 6 bases; J trimming: 8 bases; junction bases outside the gene matches: 12. The CDR3 sequence is 15 residues long. In DNA, the CDR3 is TGCGCCAGCACCCGACTTCCCGGGACAGGGTATGAGCAGTTCTTC. Translation gives CASTRLPGTGYEQFF.

The rearrangement joins TRBV10-3 to TRBJ2-7; TRBD2 agrees at 7 bases. This CDR3 has 13 amino acids. From germline, CDR1 is ENHRY and CDR2 SYGVKD. V dropped 8 bases and J dropped 1; count of bases not matched to a gene: 5. CDR3 amino acids: CAIGLVGSYEQYF. The DNA for the CDR3 is TGTGCCATCGGACTAGTGGGGTCCTACGAGCAGTACTTC.

The chain recombines TRBV24-1 with TRBJ2-5; D is perhaps TRBD1 or TRBD2 (5 bases each). The CDR3 runs 17 residues. V gave up 3 bases and J gave up 7 bases, with 23 bases separating them. CDR1 and CDR2 from the germline V gene are KGHDR and SFDVKD. CDR3 in amino acids: CATSDPSSGTQAGTQYF. CDR3 sequence (DNA): TGTGCCACCAGTGATCCCAGCTCGGGGACCCAGGCGGGGACCCAGTACTTC.

The chain uses TRBV12-3 or TRBV12-4 and TRBJ1-2; 8 bases are shared with TRBD1. The CDR3 sequence is 15 residues long. Unmatched junction bases numbered 9, after V lost 3 bases and J lost 6 bases. The CDR3 DNA sequence: TGTGCCAGCAGTTTCCAAGCAGGGGGCGGGGATGGCTACACCTTC. It codes for CASSFQAGGGDGYTF.

V usage is TRBV6-6 and J usage is TRBJ2-1, with 10 bases that match TRBD2. Germline CDR1 MNHNY, CDR2 SVGAGI (reference sequence). The V and J ends lost 8 bases and 9 bases, in that order; junction bases with no gene match: 7. The CDR3 is 13 residues long. CDR3 sequence: CASRLAGEAEQFF. The CDR3 region has the DNA TGTGCCAGCCGGCTAGCGGGAGAGGCTGAGCAGTTCTTC.

The J gene is TRBJ2-1, the V gene TRBV5-1; 8 bases are a match to TRBD1. The CDR3 runs 12 residues. Trimming removed 4 bases from V and 12 bases from J; junction bases left unmatched: 6. CDR1 and CDR2 from the germline V gene are SGHRS and YFSETQ. The DNA for the CDR3 is TGCGCCAGCAGCGCCCAGGGGGCTGGGCAGTTCTTC. Encoded protein: CASSAQGAGQFF.

The CDR3 nucleotides are TGTGCCAGCAGACTGACAGAGATCACCGGGGAGCTGTTTTTT. Translated: CASRLTEITGELFF. This chain joins TRBV2 and TRBJ2-2, with D possibly TRBD1 on 5 matching bases. The CDR3 is 14 residues long. With 6 bases removed from V and 4 bases from J, the gap between germline ends came to 12 bases. Looked up from germline, CDR1 is SNHLY and CDR2 is FYNNEI. Supplemented by reference TRBV2 and TRBJ2-2, the full variable domain reads EPEVTQTPSHQVTQMGQEVILRCVPISNHLYFYWYRQILGQKVEFLVSFYNNEISEKSEIFDDQFSVERPDGSNFTLKIRSTKLEDSAMYFCASRLTEITGELFFGEGSRLTVL.

V usage is TRBV12-3 or TRBV12-4 and J usage is TRBJ2-3; 7 bases agree with TRBD1. V lost 5 bases and J lost 6; bases outside the gene matches: 5. This CDR3 has 13 amino acids. The CDR3 protein is CASSPDRRDTQYF. The CDR3 bases are TGTGCCAGCAGTCCGGACAGGCGGGATACGCAGTATTTT.

This clonotype was observed a few times. The chain uses TRBV3-1 and TRBJ2-5; no clear D gene. The V end lost 0 bases, the J end lost 1 base, and 15 bases lay between the germline ends. The CDR3 consists of 17 residues. Germline assignment: CDR1 LGHDT and CDR2 YNNKEL (reference sequence). Written as DNA, the CDR3 is TGTGCCAGCAGCCAAGATGTGGGATTCGTCGCCCAAGAGACCCAGTACTTC. The encoded protein is CASSQDVGFVAQETQYF.

This sequence joins TRBV7-9 and TRBJ2-5; D possibly corresponds to TRBD2 (5 bases). Germline CDR1 SEHNR, CDR2 FQNEAQ (reference sequence). V lost 5 bases to trimming and J lost 5 bases, with 15 bases between them. CDR3 length: 14 residues. The chain's CDR3 is CASSPRGGWETQYF. The CDR3 nucleotides read TGTGCCAGCAGCCCACGTGGAGGCTGGGAGACCCAGTACTTC.

The chain recombines TRBV3-1 with TRBJ2-1, with 13 nucleotides matching TRBD2. The germline gives CDR1 LGHDT, CDR2 YNNKEL (reference sequence). The CDR3 runs 20 residues. The ends lost 4 bases at V and 3 bases at J; junction bases unmatched: 15. CDR3 sequence: CASSRTTSGGARPHYNEQFF. The CDR3 DNA sequence: TGTGCCAGCAGCCGAACAACTAGCGGGGGGGCTAGACCGCACTACAATGAGCAGTTCTTC.

The chain is built from TRBV25-1 and TRBJ1-1; possibly TRBD1 for D (6 bases). Deletions cut 5 bases from V and 3 bases from J, with 13 bases between. The germline V gene has CDR1 MGHDK and CDR2 SYGVNS. The CDR3 is 14 amino acids. CDR3 region: CASSTGGRDTEAFF. The CDR3 nucleotides are TGTGCCAGCAGTACGGGGGGCAGAGACACTGAAGCTTTCTTT.

This chain joins TRBV9 and TRBJ2-7; D perhaps matches TRBD2 (6 bases). The length of the CDR3 is 15 residues. Germline V gene sequence: CDR1 SGDLS, CDR2 YYNGEE. Trimming shortened V by 0 bases and J by 2 bases, and 12 bases separated the two germline ends. CDR3 nucleotides: TGTGCCAGCAGCGTAGGCCCTGGGGGGACCTACGAGCAGTACTTC. Its translation: CASSVGPGGTYEQYF.

The J gene is TRBJ2-2, the V gene TRBV12-3 or TRBV12-4; no definite D call. V lost 5 bases and J lost 4, with 17 bases in between. This CDR3 has 16 amino acids. The CDR3 DNA follows: TGTGCCAGCAGTATCCGCTGGGGTTCAGCCACCGGGGAGCTGTTTTTT. Its translation: CASSIRWGSATGELFF.